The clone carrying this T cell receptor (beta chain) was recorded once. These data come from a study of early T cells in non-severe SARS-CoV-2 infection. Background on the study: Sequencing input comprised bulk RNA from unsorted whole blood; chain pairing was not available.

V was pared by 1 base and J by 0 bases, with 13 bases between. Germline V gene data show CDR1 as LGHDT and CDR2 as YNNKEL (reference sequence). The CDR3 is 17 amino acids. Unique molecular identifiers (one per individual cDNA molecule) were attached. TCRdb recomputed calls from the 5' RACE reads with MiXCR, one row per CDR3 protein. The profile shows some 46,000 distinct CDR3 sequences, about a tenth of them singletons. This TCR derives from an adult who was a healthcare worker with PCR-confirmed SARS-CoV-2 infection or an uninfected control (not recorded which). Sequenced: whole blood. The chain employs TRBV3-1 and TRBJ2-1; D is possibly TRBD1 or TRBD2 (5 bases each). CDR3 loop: CASSQGIGTLSYNEQFF. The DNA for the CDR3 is TGTGCCAGCAGCCAAGGTATAGGGACCCTCTCCTACAATGAGCAGTTCTTC.